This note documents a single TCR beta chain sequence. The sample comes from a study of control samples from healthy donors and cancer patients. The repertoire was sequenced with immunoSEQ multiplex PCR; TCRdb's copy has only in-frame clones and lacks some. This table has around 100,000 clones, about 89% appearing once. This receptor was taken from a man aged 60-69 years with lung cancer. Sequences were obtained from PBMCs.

CDR3 DNA sequence: TGTGCCAGCAGTGAAGCGTGGGCAGCCTATGGCTACACCTTC. This encodes CASSEAWAAYGYTF. The V and J genes are TRBV6-1 and TRBJ1-2; D gene ambiguous. The CDR3 runs to 14 residues. Germline V gives CDR1 MNHNS, CDR2 SASEGT. V was shortened by 0 bases and J by 4 bases, with 9 bases between the two germline ends.